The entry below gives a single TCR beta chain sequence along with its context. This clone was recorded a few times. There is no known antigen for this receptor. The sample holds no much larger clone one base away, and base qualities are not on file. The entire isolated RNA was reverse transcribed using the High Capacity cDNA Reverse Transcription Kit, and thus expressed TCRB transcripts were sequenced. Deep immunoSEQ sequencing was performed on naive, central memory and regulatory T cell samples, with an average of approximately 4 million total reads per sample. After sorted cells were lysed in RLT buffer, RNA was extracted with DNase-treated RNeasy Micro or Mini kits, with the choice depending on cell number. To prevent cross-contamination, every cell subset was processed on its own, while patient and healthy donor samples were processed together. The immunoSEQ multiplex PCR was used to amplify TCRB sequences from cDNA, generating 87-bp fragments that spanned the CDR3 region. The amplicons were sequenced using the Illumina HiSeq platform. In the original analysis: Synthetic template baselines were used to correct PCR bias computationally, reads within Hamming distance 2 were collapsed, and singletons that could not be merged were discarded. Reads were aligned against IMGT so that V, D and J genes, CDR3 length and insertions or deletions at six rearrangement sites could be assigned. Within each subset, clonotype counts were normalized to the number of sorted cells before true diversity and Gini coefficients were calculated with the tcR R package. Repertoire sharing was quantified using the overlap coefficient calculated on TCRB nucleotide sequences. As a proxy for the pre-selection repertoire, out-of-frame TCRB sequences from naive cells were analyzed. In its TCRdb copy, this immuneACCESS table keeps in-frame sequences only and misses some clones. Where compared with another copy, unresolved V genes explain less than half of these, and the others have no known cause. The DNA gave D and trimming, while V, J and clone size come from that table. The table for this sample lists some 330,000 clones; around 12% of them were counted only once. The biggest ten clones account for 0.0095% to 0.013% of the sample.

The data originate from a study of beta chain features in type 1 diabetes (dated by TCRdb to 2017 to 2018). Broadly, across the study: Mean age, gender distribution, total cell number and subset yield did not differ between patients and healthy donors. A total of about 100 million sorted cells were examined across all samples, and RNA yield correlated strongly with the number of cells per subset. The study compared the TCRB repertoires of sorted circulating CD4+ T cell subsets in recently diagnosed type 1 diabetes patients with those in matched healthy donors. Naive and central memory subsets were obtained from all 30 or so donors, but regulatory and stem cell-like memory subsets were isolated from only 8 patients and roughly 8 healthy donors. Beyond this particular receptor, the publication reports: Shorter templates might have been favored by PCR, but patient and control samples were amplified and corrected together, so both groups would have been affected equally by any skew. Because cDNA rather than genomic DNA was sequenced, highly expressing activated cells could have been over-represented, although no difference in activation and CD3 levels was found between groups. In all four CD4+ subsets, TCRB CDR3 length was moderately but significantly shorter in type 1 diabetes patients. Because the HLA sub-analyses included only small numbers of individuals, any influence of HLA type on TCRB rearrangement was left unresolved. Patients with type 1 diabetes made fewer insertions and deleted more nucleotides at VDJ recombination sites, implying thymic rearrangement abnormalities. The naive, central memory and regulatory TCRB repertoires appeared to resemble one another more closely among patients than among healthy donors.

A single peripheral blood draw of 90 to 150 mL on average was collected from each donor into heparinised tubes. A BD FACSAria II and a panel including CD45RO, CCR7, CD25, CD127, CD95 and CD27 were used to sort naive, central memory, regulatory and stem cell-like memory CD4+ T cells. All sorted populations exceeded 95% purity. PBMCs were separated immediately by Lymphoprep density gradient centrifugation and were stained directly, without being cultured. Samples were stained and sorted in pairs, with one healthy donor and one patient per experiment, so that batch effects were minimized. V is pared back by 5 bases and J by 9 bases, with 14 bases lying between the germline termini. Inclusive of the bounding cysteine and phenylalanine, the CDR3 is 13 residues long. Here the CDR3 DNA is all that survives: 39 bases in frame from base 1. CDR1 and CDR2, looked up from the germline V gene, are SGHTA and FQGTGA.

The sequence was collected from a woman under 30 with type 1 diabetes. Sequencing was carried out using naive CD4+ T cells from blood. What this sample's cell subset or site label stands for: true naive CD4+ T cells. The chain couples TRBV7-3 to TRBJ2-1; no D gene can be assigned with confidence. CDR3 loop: CASSPSHPGEQFF. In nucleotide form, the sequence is TGTGCCAGCAGCCCATCCCACCCCGGTGAGCAGTTCTTC. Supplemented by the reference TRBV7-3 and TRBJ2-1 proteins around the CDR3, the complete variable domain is GAGVSQTPSNKVTEKGKYVELRCDPISGHTALYWYRQSLGQGPEFLIYFQGTGAADDSGLPNDRFFAVRPEGSVSTLKIQRTERGDSAVYLCASSPSHPGEQFFGPGTRLTVL.